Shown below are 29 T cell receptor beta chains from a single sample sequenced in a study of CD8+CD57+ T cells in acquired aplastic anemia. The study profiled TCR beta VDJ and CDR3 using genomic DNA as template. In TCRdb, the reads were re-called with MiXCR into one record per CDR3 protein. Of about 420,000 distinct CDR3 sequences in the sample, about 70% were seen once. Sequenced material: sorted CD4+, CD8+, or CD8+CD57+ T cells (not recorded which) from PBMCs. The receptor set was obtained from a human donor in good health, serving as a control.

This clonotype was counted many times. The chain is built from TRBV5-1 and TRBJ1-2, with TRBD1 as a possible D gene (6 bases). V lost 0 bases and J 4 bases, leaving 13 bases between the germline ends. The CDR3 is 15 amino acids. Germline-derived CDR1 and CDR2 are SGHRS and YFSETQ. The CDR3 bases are TGCGCCAGCAGCTTGGTACTTACAGGGTCCTATGGCTACACCTTC. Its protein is CASSLVLTGSYGYTF.

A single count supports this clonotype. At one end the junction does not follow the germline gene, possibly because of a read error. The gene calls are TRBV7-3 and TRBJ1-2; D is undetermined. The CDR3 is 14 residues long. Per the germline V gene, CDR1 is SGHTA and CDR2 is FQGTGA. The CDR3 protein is CASSLRAHYEQFFF. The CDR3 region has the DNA TGTGCCAGCAGCCTACGGGCTCATTATGAGCAGTTCTTCTTC.

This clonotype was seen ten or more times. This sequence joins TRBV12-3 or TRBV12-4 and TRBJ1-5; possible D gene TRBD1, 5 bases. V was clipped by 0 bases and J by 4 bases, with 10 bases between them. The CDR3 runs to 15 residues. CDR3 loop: CASSLAPGGNQPQHF. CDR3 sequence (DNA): TGTGCCAGCAGTTTAGCGCCTGGGGGAAATCAGCCCCAGCATTTT.

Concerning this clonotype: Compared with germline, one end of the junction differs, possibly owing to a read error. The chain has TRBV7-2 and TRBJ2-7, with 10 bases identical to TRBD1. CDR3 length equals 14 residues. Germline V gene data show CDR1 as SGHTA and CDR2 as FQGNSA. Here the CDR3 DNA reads TGTGCCAGCAGTCCGGGACAGGGGTCCTCCGAGCAGTACTTC. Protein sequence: CASSPGQGSSEQYF.

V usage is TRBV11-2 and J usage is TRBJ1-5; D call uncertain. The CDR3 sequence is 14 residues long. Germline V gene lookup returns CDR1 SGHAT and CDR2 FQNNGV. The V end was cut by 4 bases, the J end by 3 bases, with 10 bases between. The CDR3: CASSSQRFNQPQHF. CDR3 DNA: TGTGCCAGCAGCTCACAGCGGTTCAATCAGCCCCAGCATTTT. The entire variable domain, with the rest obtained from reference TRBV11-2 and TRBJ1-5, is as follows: EAGVAQSPRYKIIEKRQSVAFWCNPISGHATLYWYQQILGQGPKLLIQFQNNGVVDDSQLPKDRFSAERLKGVDSTLKIQPAKLEDSAVYLCASSSQRFNQPQHFGDGTRLSIL.

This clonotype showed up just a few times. CDR3 amino acids: CASRQGTVNTGELFF. In DNA form, the CDR3 reads TGTGCCAGCAGACAAGGGACGGTGAACACCGGGGAGCTGTTTTTT. The chain links TRBV7-2 to TRBJ2-2; D could derive from TRBD1 or TRBD2 (5 bases each). V was pared by 6 bases and J by 1 base, with 12 bases between. CDR1 is SGHTA, CDR2 FQGNSA, per germline. The CDR3 runs 15 residues.

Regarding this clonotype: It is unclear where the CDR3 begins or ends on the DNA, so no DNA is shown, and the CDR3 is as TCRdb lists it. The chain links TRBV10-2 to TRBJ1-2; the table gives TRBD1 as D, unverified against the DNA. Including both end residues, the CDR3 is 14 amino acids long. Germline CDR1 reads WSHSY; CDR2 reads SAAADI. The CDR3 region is CAIFGRGNEAGYTF.

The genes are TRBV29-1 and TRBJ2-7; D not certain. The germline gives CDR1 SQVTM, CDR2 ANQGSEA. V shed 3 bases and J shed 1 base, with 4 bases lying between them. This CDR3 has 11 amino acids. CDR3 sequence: CSVEDSYEQYF. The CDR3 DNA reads TGCAGCGTTGAGGATTCCTACGAGCAGTACTTC.

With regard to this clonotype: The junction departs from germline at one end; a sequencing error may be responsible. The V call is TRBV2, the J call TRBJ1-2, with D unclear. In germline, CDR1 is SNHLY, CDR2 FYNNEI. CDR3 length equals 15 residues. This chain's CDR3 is CASSRSRNRNDGYNF. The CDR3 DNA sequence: TGTGCCAGCAGTCGGTCCAGAAATCGCAACGATGGGTACAATTTT. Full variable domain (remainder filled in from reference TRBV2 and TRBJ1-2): EPEVTQTPSHQVTQMGQEVILRCVPISNHLYFYWYRQILGQKVEFLVSFYNNEISEKSEIFDDQFSVERPDGSNFTLKIRSTKLEDSAMYFCASSRSRNRNDGYNFGSGTRLTVV.

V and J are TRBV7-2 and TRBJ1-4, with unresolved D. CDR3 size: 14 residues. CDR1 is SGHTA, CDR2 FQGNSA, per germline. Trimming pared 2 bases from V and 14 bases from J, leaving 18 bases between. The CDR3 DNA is TGTGCCAGCAGCTTACGGGCCTCATGGGAACTCCTGTTTTTT. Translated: CASSLRASWELLFF. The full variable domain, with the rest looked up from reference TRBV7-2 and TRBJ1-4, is GAGVSQSPSNKVTEKGKDVELRCDPISGHTALYWYRQSLGQGLEFLIYFQGNSAPDKSGLPSDRFSAERTGGSVSTLTIQRTQQEDSAVYLCASSLRASWELLFFGSGTQLSVL.

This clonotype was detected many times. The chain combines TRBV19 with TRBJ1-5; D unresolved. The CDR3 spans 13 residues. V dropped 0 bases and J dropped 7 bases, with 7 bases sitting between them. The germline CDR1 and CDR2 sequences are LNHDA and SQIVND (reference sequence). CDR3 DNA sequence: TGTGCCAGTAGTATAGATCGCTCGCAGCCCCAGCATTTT. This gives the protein CASSIDRSQPQHF.

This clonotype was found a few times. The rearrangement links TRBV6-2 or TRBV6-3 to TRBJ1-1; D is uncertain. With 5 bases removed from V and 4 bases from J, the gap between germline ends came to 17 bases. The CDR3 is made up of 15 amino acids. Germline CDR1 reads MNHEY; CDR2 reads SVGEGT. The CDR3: CASSLTRVLITEAFF. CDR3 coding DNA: TGTGCCAGCAGTCTCACCCGGGTCCTGATCACTGAAGCTTTCTTT.

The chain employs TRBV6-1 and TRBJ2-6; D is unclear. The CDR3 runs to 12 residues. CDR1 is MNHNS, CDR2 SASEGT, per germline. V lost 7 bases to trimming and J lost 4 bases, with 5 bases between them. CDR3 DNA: TGTGCCAGCACGTCCGGGGCCAACGTCCTGACTTTC. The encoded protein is CASTSGANVLTF.

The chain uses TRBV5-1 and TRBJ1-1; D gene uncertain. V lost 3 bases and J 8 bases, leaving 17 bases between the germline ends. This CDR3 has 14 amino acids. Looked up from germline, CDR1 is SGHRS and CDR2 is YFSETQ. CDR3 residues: CASSSCPGCAEAFF. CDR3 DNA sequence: TGCGCCAGCAGCTCGTGCCCTGGTTGTGCCGAAGCTTTCTTT.

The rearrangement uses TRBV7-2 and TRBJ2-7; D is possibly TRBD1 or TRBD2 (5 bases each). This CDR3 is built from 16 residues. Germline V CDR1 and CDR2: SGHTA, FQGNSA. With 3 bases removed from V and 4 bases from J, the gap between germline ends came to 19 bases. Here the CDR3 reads CASSFRTPHGAYEQYF. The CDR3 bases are TGTGCCAGCAGCTTCCGGACTCCCCATGGGGCATACGAGCAGTACTTC.

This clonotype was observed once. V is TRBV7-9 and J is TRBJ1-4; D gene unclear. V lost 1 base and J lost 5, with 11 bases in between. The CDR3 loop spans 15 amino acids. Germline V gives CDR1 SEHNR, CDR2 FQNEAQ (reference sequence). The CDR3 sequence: CASSLGPSANEKLFF. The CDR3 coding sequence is TGTGCCAGCAGCTTAGGACCCTCAGCAAATGAAAAACTGTTTTTT.

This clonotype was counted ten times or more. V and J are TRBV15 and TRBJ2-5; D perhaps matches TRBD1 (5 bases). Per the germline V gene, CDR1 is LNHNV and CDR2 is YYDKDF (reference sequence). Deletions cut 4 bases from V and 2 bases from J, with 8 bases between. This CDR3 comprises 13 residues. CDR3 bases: TGTGCCACCAGCAAGGGGAATCAAGAGACCCAGTACTTC. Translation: CATSKGNQETQYF.

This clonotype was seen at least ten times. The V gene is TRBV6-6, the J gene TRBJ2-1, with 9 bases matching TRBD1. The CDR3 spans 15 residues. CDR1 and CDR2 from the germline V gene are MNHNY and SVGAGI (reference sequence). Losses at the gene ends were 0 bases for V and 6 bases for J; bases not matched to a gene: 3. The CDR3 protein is CASSYSATGGNEQFF. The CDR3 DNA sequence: TGTGCCAGCAGTTACTCCGCGACAGGGGGCAATGAGCAGTTCTTC.

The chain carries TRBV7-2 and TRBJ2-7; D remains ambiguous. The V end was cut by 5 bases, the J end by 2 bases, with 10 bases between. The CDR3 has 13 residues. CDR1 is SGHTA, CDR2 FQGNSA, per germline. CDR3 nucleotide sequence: TGTGCCAGCAGCCCAGAAGTAGCCTACGAGCAGTACTTC. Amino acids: CASSPEVAYEQYF. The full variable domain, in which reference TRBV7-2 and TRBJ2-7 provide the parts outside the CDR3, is GAGVSQSPSNKVTEKGKDVELRCDPISGHTALYWYRQSLGQGLEFLIYFQGNSAPDKSGLPSDRFSAERTGGSVSTLTIQRTQQEDSAVYLCASSPEVAYEQYFGPGTRLTVT.

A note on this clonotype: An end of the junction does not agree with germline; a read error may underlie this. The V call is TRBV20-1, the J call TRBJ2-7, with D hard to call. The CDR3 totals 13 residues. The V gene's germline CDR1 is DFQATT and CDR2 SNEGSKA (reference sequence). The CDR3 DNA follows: TGCAGTGCTGGAGACGCCGGGTCATACGAGCAGTACTTC. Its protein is CSAGDAGSYEQYF.

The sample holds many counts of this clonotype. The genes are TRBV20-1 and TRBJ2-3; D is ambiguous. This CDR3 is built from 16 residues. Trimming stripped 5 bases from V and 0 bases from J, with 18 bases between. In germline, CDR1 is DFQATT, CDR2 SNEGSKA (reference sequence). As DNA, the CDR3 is TGCAGTGCTTCCCTCCCAGGAACCACTAGCACAGATACGCAGTATTTT. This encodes CSASLPGTTSTDTQYF.

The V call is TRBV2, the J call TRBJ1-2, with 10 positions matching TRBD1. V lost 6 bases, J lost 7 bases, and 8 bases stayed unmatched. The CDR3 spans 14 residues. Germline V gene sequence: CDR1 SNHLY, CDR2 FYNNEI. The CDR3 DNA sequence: TGTGCCAGCAGCCAATTGACAGGGGGCGGTGGCTACACCTTC. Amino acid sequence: CASSQLTGGGGYTF.

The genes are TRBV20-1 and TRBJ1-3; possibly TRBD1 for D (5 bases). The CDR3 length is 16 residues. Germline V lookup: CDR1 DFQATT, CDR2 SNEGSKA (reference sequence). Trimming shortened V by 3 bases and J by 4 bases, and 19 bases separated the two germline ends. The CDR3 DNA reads TGCAGTGCTAGCTCCCCCGGGACTAGCTGGGGAAACACCATATATTTT. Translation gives CSASSPGTSWGNTIYF.

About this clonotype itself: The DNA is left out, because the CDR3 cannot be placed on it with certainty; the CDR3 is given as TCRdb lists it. The CDR3 sequence: CASTGRRQSTSGDFF. The chain has TRBV7-9 and TRBJ1-1. The CDR3 is 15 amino acids long, termini counted. Germline values: CDR1 SEHNR, CDR2 FQNEAQ (reference sequence).

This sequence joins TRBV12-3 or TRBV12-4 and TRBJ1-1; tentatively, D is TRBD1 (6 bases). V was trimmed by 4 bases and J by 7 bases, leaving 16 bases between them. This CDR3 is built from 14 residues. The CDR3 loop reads CASSSPDRSDEAFF. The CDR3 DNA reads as TGTGCCAGCAGTTCCCCCGACAGGTCTGATGAAGCTTTCTTT.

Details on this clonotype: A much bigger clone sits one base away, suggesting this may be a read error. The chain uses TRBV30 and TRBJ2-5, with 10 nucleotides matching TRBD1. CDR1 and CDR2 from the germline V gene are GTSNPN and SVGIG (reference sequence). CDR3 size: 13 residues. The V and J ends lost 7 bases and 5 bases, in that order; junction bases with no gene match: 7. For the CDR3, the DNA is TGTGCCTACGCCGGGACAGGGGCTGAGACCCAGTACTTC. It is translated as CAYAGTGAETQYF.

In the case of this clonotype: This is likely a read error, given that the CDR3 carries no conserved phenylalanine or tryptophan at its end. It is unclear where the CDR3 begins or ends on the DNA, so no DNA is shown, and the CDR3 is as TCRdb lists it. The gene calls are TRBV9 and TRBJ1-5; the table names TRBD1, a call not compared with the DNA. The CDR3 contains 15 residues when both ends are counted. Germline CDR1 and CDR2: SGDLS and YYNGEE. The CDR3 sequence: CASSVAGQGDQTEHS.

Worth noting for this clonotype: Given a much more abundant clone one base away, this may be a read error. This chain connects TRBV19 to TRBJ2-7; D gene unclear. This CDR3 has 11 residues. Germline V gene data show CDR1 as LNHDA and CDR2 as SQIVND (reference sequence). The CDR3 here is CASGRLYGQYF. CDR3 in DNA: TGTGCCAGCGGCCGACTGTACGGGCAGTACTTC. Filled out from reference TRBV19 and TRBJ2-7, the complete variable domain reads DGGITQSPKYLFRKEGQNVTLSCEQNLNHDAMYWYRQDPGQGLRLIYYSQIVNDFQKGDIAEGYSVSREKKESFPLTVTSAQKNPTAFYLCASGRLYGQYFGPGTRLTVT.

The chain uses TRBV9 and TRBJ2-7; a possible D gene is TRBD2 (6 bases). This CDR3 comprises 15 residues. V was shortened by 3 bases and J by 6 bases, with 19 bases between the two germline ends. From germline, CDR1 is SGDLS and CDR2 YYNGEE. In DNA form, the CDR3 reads TGTGCCAGCAGCGCCCACGGGGGACTGAACTTCGAGCAGTACTTC. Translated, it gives CASSAHGGLNFEQYF.